This TCR beta chain was obtained from a study of blood T cell repertoires in COVID-19. About the research overall: The United States, Italy and Spain provided the acute and convalescent COVID-19 samples. The analysed material was cDNA or gDNA that came from T cells, B-cell-depleted T cells, or PBMCs.

CDR1 is LNHDA and CDR2 is SQIVND in the germline V gene (reference sequence). Between the trimmed V and J ends, which lost 1 base and 5 bases, there was a span of 15 bases. The CDR3 covers 15 residues. Enrolled during active infection, Seattle patients were then followed longitudinally. Only in-frame clones appear in the TCRdb table, and some are missing; sequencing was by immunoSEQ multiplex PCR. This table holds 150,000 to 200,000 clones, around 80% found once. The rearrangement joins TRBV19 to TRBJ2-7; possibly TRBD2 for D (5 bases). The specimen was peripheral blood. This TCR was recovered from a woman aged 80 or over with COVID-19, enrolled during active disease. CDR3: CASSIAGGPPNEQYF. The DNA for the CDR3 is TGTGCCAGTAGTATAGCAGGAGGCCCGCCTAACGAGCAGTACTTC.